These T cell receptor beta chains were read from a single sample in a study of spatial heterogeneity in lung cancer. TCRdb reprocessed the 5' RACE reads with MiXCR, giving one entry per CDR3 protein. This table holds some 23,000 distinct CDR3 sequences, roughly 9% found once. The sequencing here drew on lung tumor tissue, taken at surgery. All receptors derive from a male donor with early-stage non-small cell lung cancer. CDR3s include the opening cysteine and the closing phenylalanine or tryptophan. A D gene is named only where the DNA matches it firmly. Part of the rows lack a size; the others show once, few, many or a class for expanded clones.

D gene,J gene,clone size,V gene,CDR3 protein,CDR3 DNA
.,TRBJ1-5,many,TRBV4-1,CASSHGGGNQPQHF,TGCGCCAGCAGCCATGGGGGGGGCAATCAGCCCCAGCATTTT
TRBD1,TRBJ1-5,.,TRBV6-6,CASSLRQGSNQPQHF,TGTGCCAGCAGCCTAAGACAGGGTAGCAATCAGCCCCAGCATTTT
.,TRBJ2-1,many,TRBV6-2/TRBV6-3,CASSYSLAFHNEQFF,TGTGCCAGCAGTTACTCGCTAGCGTTTCACAATGAGCAGTTCTTC
.,TRBJ2-4,.,TRBV29-1,CSVDSGIQYF,TGCAGCGTTGATTCCGGGATTCAGTACTTC
.,TRBJ2-3,many,TRBV10-3,CAISEPNTDTQYF,TGTGCCATCAGTGAGCCTAACACTGATACGCAGTATTTT
.,TRBJ2-2,many,TRBV6-5,CASRRTGGYTGELFF,TGTGCCAGCAGAAGGACAGGAGGGTACACCGGGGAGCTGTTTTTT
TRBD1,TRBJ2-5,many,TRBV7-9,CASSYDRGAQTQYF,TGTGCCAGCAGCTATGACAGGGGGGCGCAGACCCAGTACTTC
TRBD2,TRBJ2-1,.,TRBV6-2/TRBV6-3,CASIKKRTSGIYNEQFF,TGTGCCAGCATCAAGAAGAGGACTAGCGGGATTTACAATGAGCAGTTCTTC
.,TRBJ2-1,many,TRBV5-1,CASSWGSGNEQFF,TGCGCCAGCAGCTGGGGGTCTGGTAATGAGCAGTTCTTC
.,TRBJ2-7,.,TRBV5-6,CASGTRVAAYEQYF,TGTGCCAGCGGCACCCGGGTGGCCGCCTACGAGCAGTACTTC
.,TRBJ2-5,few,TRBV19,CASRASGETQYF,TGTGCCAGTAGAGCTAGTGGAGAGACCCAGTACTTC
TRBD2,TRBJ2-3,many,TRBV27,CASSSELAGGGTDTQYF,TGTGCCAGCAGTTCCGAACTAGCGGGGGGGGGCACAGATACGCAGTATTTT
.,TRBJ1-1,many,TRBV7-9,CASSFPGEAFF,TGTGCCAGCAGCTTCCCGGGAGAAGCTTTCTTT
.,TRBJ2-2,.,TRBV7-9,CASRQQANTGELFF,TGTGCCAGCAGACAACAGGCGAACACCGGGGAGCTGTTTTTT
TRBD1,TRBJ2-7,medium-sized,TRBV28,CASSLRPGDSSYEQYF,TGTGCCAGCAGTTTACGCCCCGGGGACAGCTCCTACGAGCAGTACTTC
TRBD1,TRBJ1-2,many,TRBV27,CASSSGGVYGYTF,TGTGCCAGCAGCTCAGGGGGCGTCTATGGCTACACCTTC
.,TRBJ1-6,.,TRBV18,CASSPSGAINSPLHF,TGTGCCAGCTCACCGTCAGGGGCCATTAATTCACCCCTCCACTTT
.,TRBJ1-1,few,TRBV28,CASSLGSRYTEAFF,TGTGCCAGCAGTTTAGGTAGCAGATACACTGAAGCTTTCTTT
.,TRBJ2-4,medium-sized,TRBV7-8,CASSLEVAKNIQYF,TGTGCCAGCAGCCTGGAGGTAGCCAAAAACATTCAGTACTTC
.,TRBJ1-4,many,TRBV7-9,CASSLPTGPNEKLFF,TGTGCCAGCAGCTTACCGACAGGCCCTAATGAAAAACTGTTTTTT
TRBD1,TRBJ1-2,many,TRBV28,CASSSRTGHTF,TGTGCCAGCAGTTCTAGGACAGGTCACACCTTC
.,TRBJ2-5,many,TRBV5-1,CASSLDPGRVEETQYF,TGCGCCAGCAGCTTGGATCCCGGCAGGGTCGAAGAGACCCAGTACTTC
.,TRBJ2-5,many,TRBV6-1,CASSALETQYF,TGTGCCAGCAGTGCCCTGGAGACCCAGTACTTC
.,TRBJ2-1,few,TRBV9,CASSVATRYNEQFF,TGTGCCAGCAGCGTAGCAACCCGTTACAATGAGCAGTTCTTC
.,TRBJ2-6,many,TRBV7-2,CASSLQGPGANVLTF,TGTGCCAGCAGCTTACAAGGTCCTGGGGCCAACGTCCTGACTTTC
TRBD1,TRBJ1-6,many,TRBV5-5,CASSPRTGSPLHF,TGTGCCAGCAGCCCAAGGACAGGTTCACCCCTCCACTTT
.,TRBJ2-2,many,TRBV5-1,CASSLLPNEAAGELFF,TGCGCCAGCAGCTTGCTCCCAAACGAGGCGGCCGGGGAGCTGTTTTTT
.,TRBJ2-3,.,TRBV7-2,CASTSTPAVDTQYF,TGTGCCAGCACCTCCACCCCAGCGGTAGATACGCAGTATTTT
.,TRBJ2-2,once,TRBV12-3/TRBV12-4,CASSATVSTGELFF,TGTGCCAGCAGTGCCACAGTTTCCACCGGGGAGCTGTTTTTT
.,TRBJ2-5,.,TRBV12-3/TRBV12-4,CASSLRFARPEETQYF,TGTGCCAGCAGTTTAAGGTTTGCGCGCCCCGAAGAGACCCAGTACTTC
TRBD1,TRBJ1-4,few,TRBV2,CASRGDSSNEKLFF,TGTGCCAGCAGAGGGGACAGCAGTAATGAAAAACTGTTTTTT
.,TRBJ1-2,many,TRBV27,CASSYSERGPYGYTF,TGTGCCAGCAGCTATTCCGAACGGGGACCCTATGGCTACACCTTC